The 23 T cell receptor beta chains reported below all come from one sample, sequenced in a study of neurological immune-mediated disorders. In TCRdb, the 5' RACE reads were re-called with MiXCR into one record per CDR3 protein. The sample lists under 80,000 distinct CDR3 sequences, under 5% occurring once. The specimen sequenced was PBMCs. The receptors originated from a woman aged 45-59 years with multiple sclerosis.

This clonotype was found many times. This sequence joins TRBV5-1 and TRBJ2-3; D is uncertain. V was clipped by 0 bases and J by 0 bases, with 5 bases between them. The CDR3 is 14 residues long. The germline CDR1 and CDR2 sequences are SGHRS and YFSETQ. The CDR3 loop is CASSLDGSTDTQYF. Written as DNA, the CDR3 is TGCGCCAGCAGCTTGGACGGGAGCACAGATACGCAGTATTTT.

This clonotype was recorded at least ten times. This chain connects TRBV3-1 to TRBJ1-2; D unresolved. V was trimmed by 4 bases and J by 8 bases, leaving 23 bases between them. Germline CDR1 is LGHDT and CDR2 is YNNKEL (reference sequence). The CDR3 runs 16 residues. The CDR3 DNA reads as TGTGCCAGCAGCCCGACCAAGAACGCCTTTACGAGCGGCTACACCTTC. This sequence encodes CASSPTKNAFTSGYTF.

This clonotype was observed at least ten times. CDR3 residues: CASSVAGQGVETQYF. CDR3 nucleotide sequence: TGTGCCAGCAGCGTAGCGGGACAGGGAGTAGAGACCCAGTACTTC. This chain uses TRBV9 with TRBJ2-5; 9 bases align to TRBD1. V lost 0 bases to trimming and J lost 4 bases; unmatched junction nucleotides: 4. CDR1 and CDR2 from the germline V gene are SGDLS and YYNGEE. This CDR3 is 15 amino acids long. Full variable domain (missing parts from reference TRBV9 and TRBJ2-5): DSGVTQTPKHLITATGQRVTLRCSPRSGDLSVYWYQQSLDQGLQFLIQYYNGEERAKGNILERFSAQQFPDLHSELNLSSLELGDSALYFCASSVAGQGVETQYFGPGTRLLVL.

This clonotype was counted many times. V usage is TRBV7-2 and J usage is TRBJ1-2, with D perhaps matching TRBD1 (5 bases). CDR3 length: 13 residues. Trimming removed 4 bases at V and 7 bases at J, with 13 bases between. Germline V gene data show CDR1 as SGHTA and CDR2 as FQGNSA. For the CDR3, the DNA is TGTGCCAGCAGCTCCCGGGACGGCCTTGGCTACACCTTC. This encodes CASSSRDGLGYTF. The full variable domain, rest sourced from reference TRBV7-2 and TRBJ1-2, is GAGVSQSPSNKVTEKGKDVELRCDPISGHTALYWYRQSLGQGLEFLIYFQGNSAPDKSGLPSDRFSAERTGGSVSTLTIQRTQQEDSAVYLCASSSRDGLGYTFGSGTRLTVV.

This clonotype has a count of ten or more. This chain connects TRBV28 to TRBJ1-4, with a weak D call TRBD1 (5 bases). Trimming took off 7 bases at V and 7 bases at J, with 10 bases between the two ends. This CDR3 has 12 amino acids. Germline assignment: CDR1 MDHEN and CDR2 SYDVKM. CDR3 sequence (DNA): TGTGCCAGCATAGGCGGGGGTGAAAAACTGTTTTTT. It specifies CASIGGGEKLFF.

At least ten counts were recorded for this clonotype. The chain employs TRBV7-2 and TRBJ2-3, with D unclear. The length of the CDR3 is 12 residues. Germline values: CDR1 SGHTA, CDR2 FQGNSA. Trimming pared 3 bases from V and 8 bases from J, leaving 9 bases between. CDR3 sequence reads: CASSFGGPTQYF. DNA of the CDR3: TGTGCCAGCAGCTTCGGTGGCCCTACGCAGTATTTT.

This clonotype was seen only a few times. The V gene is TRBV12-5, the J gene TRBJ1-1, with no clear D. This CDR3 has 11 residues. V was pared by 9 bases and J by 0 bases, with 5 bases between. The germline gives CDR1 LGHNT, CDR2 FRNRAP. In nucleotides, the CDR3 is TGTGCTAGCGCAATGAACACTGAAGCTTTCTTT. This gives the protein CASAMNTEAFF.

Many counts were recorded for this clonotype. The genes are TRBV7-2 and TRBJ2-2; 8 positions agree with TRBD1. Germline assignment: CDR1 SGHTA and CDR2 FQGNSA. The CDR3 has 15 residues. The junction had 4 bases not matched to a gene; V was cut back by 2 bases and J by 5 bases. The CDR3 nucleotides are TGTGCCAGCAGCTTATACAGGACAGGGACCGGGGAGCTGTTTTTT. This sequence encodes CASSLYRTGTGELFF.

In this sample, this clonotype turned up a few times. V is TRBV29-1 and J is TRBJ2-1; no clear D gene. CDR1 is SQVTM and CDR2 is ANQGSEA in the germline V gene. This CDR3 has 14 residues. The V end lost 6 bases, the J end lost 7 bases, and 19 bases lay between the germline ends. The CDR3 region has the DNA TGCAGCGTCGGGCCCCCGGAAAGGCTTAATGAGCAGTTCTTC. As protein: CSVGPPERLNEQFF.

This clonotype was observed at least ten times. This chain uses TRBV20-1 with TRBJ2-5; TRBD2 agrees at 13 bases. The CDR3 extends over 19 amino acids. V gave up 5 bases and J gave up 4 bases; unmatched junction bases: 19. Germline V gene data show CDR1 as DFQATT and CDR2 as SNEGSKA (reference sequence). CDR3 nucleotides: TGCAGTGCTCCCTCGACCTGGAAAACTAGCGGGGGGGCGGTAGAGACCCAGTACTTC. Protein product: CSAPSTWKTSGGAVETQYF.

This clonotype was recorded many times. The genes are TRBV9 and TRBJ2-3; D is undetermined. The CDR3 spans 13 residues. V was clipped by 0 bases and J by 2 bases, with 4 bases between them. In germline, CDR1 is SGDLS, CDR2 YYNGEE. The CDR3 DNA reads TGTGCCAGCAGCGTAGTAGCCACAGATACGCAGTATTTT. It encodes CASSVVATDTQYF.

This clonotype came up many times. The chain has TRBV29-1 and TRBJ2-1, with 10 bases matching TRBD2. CDR1 SQVTM and CDR2 ANQGSEA come from the germline V gene. With 7 bases clipped from V and 3 bases from J, the junction kept 3 bases outside the gene matches. The CDR3 extends over 13 amino acids. This CDR3 is CSGRTSGYNEQFF. The CDR3 nucleotides read TGCAGCGGCAGGACTAGCGGCTACAATGAGCAGTTCTTC.

With regard to this clonotype: The junction departs from the called germline gene at one end, perhaps through a read error. The chain employs TRBV11-3 and TRBJ1-6; D is possibly TRBD1 (5 bases). The CDR3 runs 15 residues. Germline V gene sequence: CDR1 SGHNT, CDR2 YENEEA. The CDR3 DNA is TGTGCCAGCAGCATCCGAGCCGGGACCGCCGACACCCTCAACTTT. It codes for CASSIRAGTADTLNF. The full variable domain, completed using reference TRBV11-3 and TRBJ1-6, is EAGVVQSPRYKIIEKKQPVAFWCNPISGHNTLYWYLQNLGQGPELLIRYENEEAVDDSQLPKDRFSAERLKGVDSTLKIQPAELGDSAVYLCASSIRAGTADTLNFGNGTRLTVT.

This clonotype was recorded many times. The rearrangement links TRBV7-9 to TRBJ2-4, with D perhaps matching TRBD1 (5 bases). The V and J ends lost 1 base and 9 bases respectively, with 13 bases between them. This CDR3 contains 14 residues. Germline V CDR1 and CDR2: SEHNR, FQNEAQ (reference sequence). The CDR3 bases are TGTGCCAGCAGCTTAGGGGGCGCTCAGGGCATTCAGTACTTC. Translation gives CASSLGGAQGIQYF.

This clonotype was observed at least ten times. The genes are TRBV6-6 and TRBJ2-7; D gene uncertain. Per the germline V gene, CDR1 is MNHNY and CDR2 is SVGAGI (reference sequence). The CDR3 is 13 amino acids. The ends were cut back, 4 bases at V and 3 bases at J, with 10 bases in the middle. CDR3 amino acids: CASSFIRYYEQYF. The CDR3, as DNA: TGTGCCAGCAGTTTCATAAGATACTACGAGCAGTACTTC.

This clonotype occurred a few times. V usage is TRBV28 and J usage is TRBJ1-1, with TRBD1 matching 9 bases. Per germline, CDR1 MDHEN and CDR2 SYDVKM. CDR3 size: 16 residues. CDR3 region: CAVSGTGPVGNTEAFF. Here the CDR3 DNA reads TGTGCTGTTTCCGGGACAGGGCCAGTTGGGAACACTGAAGCTTTCTTT.

There are many counts of this clonotype. A junction boundary mismatches the germline segment, possibly from a read error. The J gene is TRBJ2-5, the V gene TRBV7-7; 9 nucleotides agree with TRBD2. This CDR3 is built from 13 residues. Germline assignment: CDR1 SSHAT and CDR2 FNYEAQ (reference sequence). CDR3 nucleotides: TGTGCTAGCAGCCCGAGCGGGGGGGAGACCCAGTACTTC. Protein: CASSPSGGETQYF.

The rearrangement joins TRBV7-2 to TRBJ2-1, with 9 bases fitting TRBD2. The CDR3 spans 16 residues. Per the germline V gene, CDR1 is SGHTA and CDR2 is FQGNSA. V was pared by 2 bases and J by 4 bases, with 6 bases of the junction left unmatched. For the CDR3, the DNA is TGTGCCAGCAGCTTAAGGTCCAGCGGGGGGTACAATGAGCAGTTCTTC. Protein product: CASSLRSSGGYNEQFF.

Comments on this clonotype: The junction and the germline gene differ at one end; a read error may be behind it. The chain carries TRBV6-1 and TRBJ1-5, with D unclear. The CDR3 has 13 amino acids. CDR1 MNHNS and CDR2 SASEGT come from the germline V gene. This CDR3 is CASSGGLDQPQNF. The CDR3 nucleotides are TGTGCCAGCAGTGGGGGTTTGGATCAGCCCCAGAATTTT.

In this sample, this clonotype turned up many times. The chain recombines TRBV28 with TRBJ2-6; a weak D match, TRBD2 (5 bases). Per the germline V gene, CDR1 is MDHEN and CDR2 is SYDVKM. Trimming stripped 5 bases from V and 2 bases from J, with 13 bases between. The CDR3 sequence is 16 residues long. The CDR3 here is CASSTSWGAGANVLTF. The CDR3 bases are TGTGCCAGCAGTACCTCTTGGGGAGCTGGGGCCAACGTCCTGACTTTC. Full variable domain (remainder filled in from reference TRBV28 and TRBJ2-6): DVKVTQSSRYLVKRTGEKVFLECVQDMDHENMFWYRQDPGLGLRLIYFSYDVKMKEKGDIPEGYSVSREKKERFSLILESASTNQTSMYLCASSTSWGAGANVLTFGAGSRLTVL.

This clonotype was observed at least ten times. This chain joins TRBV20-1 and TRBJ2-7, with D possibly being TRBD1 (6 bases). CDR3 size: 15 residues. Germline lookup yields CDR1 DFQATT and CDR2 SNEGSKA (reference sequence). The V end lost 3 bases, the J end lost 2 bases, and 17 bases lay between the germline ends. CDR3 DNA: TGCAGTGCTAGTCAACCCCGACAGGCCGCCTACGAGCAGTACTTC. Protein product: CSASQPRQAAYEQYF.

In its sample, this clonotype was seen many times. The chain employs TRBV20-1 and TRBJ2-3, with TRBD2 as a possible D gene (6 bases). Trimming removed 6 bases at V and 2 bases at J, with 18 bases between. Germline CDR1 reads DFQATT; CDR2 reads SNEGSKA (reference sequence). The CDR3 loop spans 15 amino acids. This chain's CDR3 is CSAPPLARDTDTQYF. As DNA, the CDR3 is TGCAGTGCGCCTCCTCTAGCGCGGGACACAGATACGCAGTATTTT.

This clonotype came up many times. The J gene is TRBJ1-2, the V gene TRBV4-3; tentatively, D is TRBD1 (6 bases). Germline values: CDR1 LGHNA, CDR2 YSLEER. The CDR3 has 15 amino acids. The V end was cut by 4 bases, the J end by 1 base, with 13 bases between. In nucleotides, the CDR3 is TGCGCCAGCAGCCGGACGGACAGAGATAACTATGGCTACACCTTC. Translation gives CASSRTDRDNYGYTF.